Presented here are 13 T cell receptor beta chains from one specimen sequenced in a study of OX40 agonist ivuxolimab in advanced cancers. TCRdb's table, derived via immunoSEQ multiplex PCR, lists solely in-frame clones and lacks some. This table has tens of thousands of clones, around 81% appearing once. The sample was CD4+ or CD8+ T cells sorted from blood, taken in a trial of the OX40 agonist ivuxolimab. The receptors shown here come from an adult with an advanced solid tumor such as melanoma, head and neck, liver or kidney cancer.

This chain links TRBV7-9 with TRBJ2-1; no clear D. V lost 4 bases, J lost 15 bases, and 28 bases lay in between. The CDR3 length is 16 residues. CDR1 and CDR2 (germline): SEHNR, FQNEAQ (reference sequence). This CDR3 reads CASSSQYAPEGIFPFF. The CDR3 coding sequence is TGTGCCAGCAGCTCGCAATACGCCCCCGAAGGAATTTTTCCGTTCTTC.

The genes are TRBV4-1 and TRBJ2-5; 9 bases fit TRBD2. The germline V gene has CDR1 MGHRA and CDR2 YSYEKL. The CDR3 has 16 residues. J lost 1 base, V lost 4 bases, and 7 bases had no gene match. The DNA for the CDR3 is TGCGCCAGCAGCCCTCTGGGCGGGGGGGCCCAAGAGACCCAGTACTTC. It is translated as CASSPLGGGAQETQYF.

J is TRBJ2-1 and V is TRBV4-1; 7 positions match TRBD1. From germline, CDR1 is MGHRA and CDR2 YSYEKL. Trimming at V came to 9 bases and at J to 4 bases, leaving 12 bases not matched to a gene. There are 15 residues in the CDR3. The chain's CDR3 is CASSNRDSPYNEQFF. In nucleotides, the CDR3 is TGCGCCAGTTCCAACCGGGACAGTCCTTACAATGAGCAGTTCTTC.

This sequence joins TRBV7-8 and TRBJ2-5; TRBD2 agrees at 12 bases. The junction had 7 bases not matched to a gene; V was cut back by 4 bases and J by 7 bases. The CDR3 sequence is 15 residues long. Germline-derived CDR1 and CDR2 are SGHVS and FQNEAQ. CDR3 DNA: TGTGCCAGCAGCTCCCCTAGCGGGGGGGCCCGGACCCAGTACTTC. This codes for CASSSPSGGARTQYF. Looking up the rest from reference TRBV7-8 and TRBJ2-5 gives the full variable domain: GAGVSQSPRYKVAKRGQDVALRCDPISGHVSLFWYQQALGQGPEFLTYFQNEAQLDKSGLPSDRFFAERPEGSVSTLKIQRTQQEDSAVYLCASSSPSGGARTQYFGPGTRLLVL.

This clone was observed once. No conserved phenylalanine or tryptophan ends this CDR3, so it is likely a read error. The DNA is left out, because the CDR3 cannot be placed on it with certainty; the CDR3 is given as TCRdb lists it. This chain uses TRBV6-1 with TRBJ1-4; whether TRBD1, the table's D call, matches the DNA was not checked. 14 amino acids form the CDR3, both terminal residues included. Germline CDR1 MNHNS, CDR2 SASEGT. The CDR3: CASSSRDLQGSYSV.

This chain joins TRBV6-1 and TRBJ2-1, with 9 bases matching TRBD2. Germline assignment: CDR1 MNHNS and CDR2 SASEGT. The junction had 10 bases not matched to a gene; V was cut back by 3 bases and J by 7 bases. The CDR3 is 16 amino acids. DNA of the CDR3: TGTGCCAGCAGTGACAGGCGGGGGGGCCTCGGGAATGAGCAGTTCTTC. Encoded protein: CASSDRRGGLGNEQFF.

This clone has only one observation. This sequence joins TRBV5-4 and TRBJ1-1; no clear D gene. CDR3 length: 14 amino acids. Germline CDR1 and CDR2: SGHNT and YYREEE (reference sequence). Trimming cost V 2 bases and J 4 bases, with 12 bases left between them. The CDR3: CASSLPTASTEAFF. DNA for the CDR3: TGTGCCAGCAGCTTACCGACCGCGTCCACTGAAGCTTTCTTT.

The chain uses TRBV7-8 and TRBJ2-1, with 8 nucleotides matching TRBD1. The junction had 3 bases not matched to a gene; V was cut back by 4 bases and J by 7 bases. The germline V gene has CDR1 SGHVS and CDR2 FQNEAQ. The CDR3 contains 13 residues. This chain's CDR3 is CASSWTGSNEQFF. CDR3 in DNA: TGTGCCAGCAGCTGGACAGGGTCGAATGAGCAGTTCTTC.

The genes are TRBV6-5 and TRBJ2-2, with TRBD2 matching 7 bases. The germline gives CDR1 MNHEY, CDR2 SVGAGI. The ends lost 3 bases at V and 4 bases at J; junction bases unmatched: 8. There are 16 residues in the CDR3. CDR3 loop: CASSYGLADVTGELFF. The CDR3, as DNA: TGTGCCAGCAGTTATGGGCTAGCGGACGTCACCGGGGAGCTGTTTTTT.

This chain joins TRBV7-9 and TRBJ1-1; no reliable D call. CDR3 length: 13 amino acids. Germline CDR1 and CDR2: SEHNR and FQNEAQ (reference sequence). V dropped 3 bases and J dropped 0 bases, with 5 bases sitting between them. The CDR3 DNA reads TGTGCCAGCAGCTTTTCCATGAACACTGAAGCTTTCTTT. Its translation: CASSFSMNTEAFF.

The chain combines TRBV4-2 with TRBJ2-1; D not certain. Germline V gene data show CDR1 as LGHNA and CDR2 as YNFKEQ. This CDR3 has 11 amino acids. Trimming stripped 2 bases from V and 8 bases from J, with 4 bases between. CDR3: CASSQLDEQFF. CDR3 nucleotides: TGTGCCAGCAGCCAACTCGATGAGCAGTTCTTC.

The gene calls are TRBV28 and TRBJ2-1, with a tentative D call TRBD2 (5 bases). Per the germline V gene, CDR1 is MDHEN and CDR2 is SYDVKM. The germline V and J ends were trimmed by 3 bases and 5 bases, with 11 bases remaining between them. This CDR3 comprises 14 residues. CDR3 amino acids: CASSFTRLNNEQFF. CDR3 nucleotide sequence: TGTGCCAGCAGTTTCACCAGACTAAACAATGAGCAGTTCTTC.

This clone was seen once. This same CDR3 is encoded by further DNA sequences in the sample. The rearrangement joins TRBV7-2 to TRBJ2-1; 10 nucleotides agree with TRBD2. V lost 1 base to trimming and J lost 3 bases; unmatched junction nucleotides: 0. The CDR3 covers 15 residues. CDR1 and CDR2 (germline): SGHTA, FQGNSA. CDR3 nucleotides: TGTGCCAGCAGCTTAGTAGCGGGGGGCTACAATGAGCAGTTCTTC. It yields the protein CASSLVAGGYNEQFF.